One T cell receptor (beta chain) is described in this entry. Its cognate antigen is unknown. The CDR3 extends over 13 amino acids. Germline CDR1 SGHTA, CDR2 FQGTGA. Trimming removed 2 bases at V and 3 bases at J, with 8 bases between. The repertoire was sequenced with immunoSEQ multiplex PCR; TCRdb's copy has only in-frame clones and lacks some. In the table there are 80,000 to 100,000 clones, under 95% of which are singletons. Blood sampling took place at baseline, cycle 4 day 1, and cycle 7 day 1. The sample comes from a study of OX40 agonist ivuxolimab in advanced cancers. Study context: While on treatment, patients had intravenous ivuxolimab at 0.01 to 10 mg/kg every 2 weeks.

Study observations and caveats: CD4+ and CD8+ blood T cells expanded clonally by week 6 at 0.1 to 3.0 mg/kg. The study did not work out the antigen specificity of the expanded peripheral T cells.

The chain joins TRBV7-3 to TRBJ2-7; D unclear. Sequenced material: CD4+ or CD8+ T cells sorted from blood, taken in a trial of the OX40 agonist ivuxolimab. This receptor was identified in an adult with an advanced solid tumor such as melanoma, head and neck, liver or kidney cancer. The CDR3 bases are TGTGCCAGCAGCTTAGGTTCCGGCTACGAGCAGTACTTC. This codes for CASSLGSGYEQYF. The variable domain in full, completed from reference TRBV7-3 and TRBJ2-7, reads GAGVSQTPSNKVTEKGKYVELRCDPISGHTALYWYRQSLGQGPEFLIYFQGTGAADDSGLPNDRFFAVRPEGSVSTLKIQRTERGDSAVYLCASSLGSGYEQYFGPGTRLTVT.